The clone carrying this TCR beta chain was found many times. The antigen remains undetermined. TCRdb re-called the 5' RACE reads through MiXCR, storing one row per CDR3 protein. The sample includes under 900,000 distinct CDR3 sequences, around 12% of them seen just once. Germline V gene data show CDR1 as SGHRS and CDR2 as YFSETQ. The length of the CDR3 is 16 residues. V lost 0 bases, J lost 1 base, and 13 bases lay in between. This entry comes from a study of identical twins. Notes on the study in general: Recombination models fit unrelated individuals' TCR alpha sharing but underestimated twins'.

The same specimen was also included in a second study, on yellow fever vaccine responses in identical twins.

This rearrangement joins TRBV5-1 to TRBJ1-1; D call uncertain. The sequencing input was PBMCs. This TCR was sampled from a woman younger than 30 in good health. CDR3 bases: TGCGCCAGCAGCTTGGGCCGAGGAGGGCCGAACACTGAAGCTTTCTTT. The encoded protein is CASSLGRGGPNTEAFF.